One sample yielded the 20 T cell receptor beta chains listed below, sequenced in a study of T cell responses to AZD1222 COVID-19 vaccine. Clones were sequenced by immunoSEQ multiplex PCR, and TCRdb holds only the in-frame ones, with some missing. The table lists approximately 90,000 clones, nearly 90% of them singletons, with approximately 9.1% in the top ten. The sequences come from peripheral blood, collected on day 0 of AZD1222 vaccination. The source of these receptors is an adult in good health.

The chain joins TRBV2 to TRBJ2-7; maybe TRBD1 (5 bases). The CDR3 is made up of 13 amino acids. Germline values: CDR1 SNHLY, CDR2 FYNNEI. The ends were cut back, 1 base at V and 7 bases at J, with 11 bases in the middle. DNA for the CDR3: TGTGCCAGCAGTGAAGGAGCAGGGCGAGAGCAGTACTTC. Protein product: CASSEGAGREQYF.

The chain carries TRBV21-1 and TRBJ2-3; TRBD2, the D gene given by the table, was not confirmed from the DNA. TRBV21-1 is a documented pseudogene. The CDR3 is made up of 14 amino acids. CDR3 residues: CARGRCTSTDTQYF. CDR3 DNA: TGTGCCAGGGGGAGGTGCACTAGCACAGATACGCAGTATTTT.

The CDR3 sequence is CATSDLRCRGYTF. CDR3 bases: TGTGCCACCAGTGATTTGCGGTGCCGTGGCTACACCTTC. J is TRBJ1-2 and V is TRBV24-1; D gene ambiguous. Germline V CDR1 and CDR2: KGHDR, SFDVKD. The V end was cut by 0 bases, the J end by 7 bases, with 8 bases between. The CDR3 covers 13 residues.

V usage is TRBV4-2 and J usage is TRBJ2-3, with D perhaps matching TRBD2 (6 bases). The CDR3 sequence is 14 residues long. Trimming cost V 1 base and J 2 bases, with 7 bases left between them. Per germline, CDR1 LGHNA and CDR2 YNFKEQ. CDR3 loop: CASSQGGVTDTQYF. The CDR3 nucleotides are TGTGCCAGCAGCCAAGGGGGGGTCACAGATACGCAGTATTTT.

The CDR3 DNA is TGTGCCATCAGTGAGTTCGAGAACTCCATGAACACTGAAGCTTTCTTT. The encoded protein is CAISEFENSMNTEAFF. The chain recombines TRBV10-3 with TRBJ1-1; D remains ambiguous. From germline, CDR1 is ENHRY and CDR2 SYGVKD. This CDR3 has 16 amino acids. V lost 1 base to trimming and J lost 0 bases, with 12 bases between them.

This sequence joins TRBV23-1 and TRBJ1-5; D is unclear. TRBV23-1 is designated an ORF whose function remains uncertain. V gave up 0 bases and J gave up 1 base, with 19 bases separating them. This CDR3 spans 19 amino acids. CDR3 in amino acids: CASSQSEREGHLSNQPQHF. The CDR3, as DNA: TGCGCCAGCAGTCAATCGGAACGGGAGGGCCACCTCAGCAATCAGCCCCAGCATTTT.

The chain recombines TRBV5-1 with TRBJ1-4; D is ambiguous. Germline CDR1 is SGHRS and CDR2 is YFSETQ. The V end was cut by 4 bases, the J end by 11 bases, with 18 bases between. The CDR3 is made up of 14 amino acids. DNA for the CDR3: TGCGCCAGCAGCCTGCCGGGGAGGGCTGAGAAACTGTTTTTT. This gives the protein CASSLPGRAEKLFF. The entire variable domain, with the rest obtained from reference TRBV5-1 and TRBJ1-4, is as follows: KAGVTQTPRYLIKTRGQQVTLSCSPISGHRSVSWYQQTPGQGLQFLFEYFSETQRNKGNFPGRFSGRQFSNSRSEMNVSTLELGDSALYLCASSLPGRAEKLFFGSGTQLSVL.

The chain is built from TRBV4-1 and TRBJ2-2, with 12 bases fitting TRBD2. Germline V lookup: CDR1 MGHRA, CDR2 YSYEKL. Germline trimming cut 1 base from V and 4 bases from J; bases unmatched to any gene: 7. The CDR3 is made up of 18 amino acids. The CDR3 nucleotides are TGCGCCAGCAGCCAAGTGCCTAGCGGGGGGGTCGGCACCGGGGAGCTGTTTTTT. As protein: CASSQVPSGGVGTGELFF.

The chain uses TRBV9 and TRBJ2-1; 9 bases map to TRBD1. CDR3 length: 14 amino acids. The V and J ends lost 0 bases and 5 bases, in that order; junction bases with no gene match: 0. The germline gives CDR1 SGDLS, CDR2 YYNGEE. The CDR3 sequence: CASSVGQGDNEQFF. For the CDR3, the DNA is TGTGCCAGCAGCGTAGGACAGGGGGACAATGAGCAGTTCTTC.

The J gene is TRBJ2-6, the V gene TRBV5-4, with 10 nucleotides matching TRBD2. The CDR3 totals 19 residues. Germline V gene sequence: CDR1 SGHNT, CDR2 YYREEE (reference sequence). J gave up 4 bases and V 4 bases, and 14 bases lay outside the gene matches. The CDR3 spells CASSAASGGIPAGANVLTF. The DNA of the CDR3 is TGTGCCAGCAGCGCGGCTAGCGGGGGAATTCCCGCCGGGGCCAACGTCCTGACTTTC.

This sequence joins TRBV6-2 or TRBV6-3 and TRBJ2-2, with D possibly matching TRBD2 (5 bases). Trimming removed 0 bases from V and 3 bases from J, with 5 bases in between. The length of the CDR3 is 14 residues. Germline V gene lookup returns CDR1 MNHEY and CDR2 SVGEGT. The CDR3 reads CASSYSGDTGELFF. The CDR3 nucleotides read TGTGCCAGCAGTTACTCGGGAGACACCGGGGAGCTGTTTTTT.

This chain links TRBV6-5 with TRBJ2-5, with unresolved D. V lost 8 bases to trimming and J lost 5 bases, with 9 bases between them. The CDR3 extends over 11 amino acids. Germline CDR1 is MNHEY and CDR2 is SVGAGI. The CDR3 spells CASQALETQYF. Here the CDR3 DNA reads TGTGCCAGCCAAGCTCTTGAGACCCAGTACTTC.

In nucleotides, the CDR3 is TGTGCCAGCAGTGAAGCTCTCTGGGCGGATGGAAACACCATATATTTT. It codes for CASSEALWADGNTIYF. The chain recombines TRBV6-1 with TRBJ1-3; D remains ambiguous. The CDR3 has 16 residues. Germline loops: CDR1 MNHNS, CDR2 SASEGT. The V and J ends lost 0 bases and 3 bases respectively, with 12 bases between them.

CDR3 amino acids: CASSQSNLVTVGYGYTF. Here the CDR3 DNA reads TGCGCCAGCAGTCAATCAAACCTCGTGACAGTTGGCTATGGCTACACCTTC. The genes are TRBV23-1 and TRBJ1-2; TRBD1 might be the D (5 bases). TRBV23-1 is identified as an open reading frame with a role that is uncertain. CDR3 length: 17 amino acids. V lost 0 bases to trimming and J lost 4 bases, with 18 bases between them.

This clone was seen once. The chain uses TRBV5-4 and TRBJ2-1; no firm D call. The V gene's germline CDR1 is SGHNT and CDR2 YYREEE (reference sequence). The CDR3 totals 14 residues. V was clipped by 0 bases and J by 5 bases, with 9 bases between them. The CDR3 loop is CASSLDVRDNEQFF. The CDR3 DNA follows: TGTGCCAGCAGCTTGGATGTTAGGGACAATGAGCAGTTCTTC.

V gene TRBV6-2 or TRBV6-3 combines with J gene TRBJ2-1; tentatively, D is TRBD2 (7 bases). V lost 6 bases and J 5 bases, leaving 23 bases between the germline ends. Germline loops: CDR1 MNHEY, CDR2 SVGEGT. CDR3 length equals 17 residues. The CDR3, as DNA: TGTGCCAGCAGCAAACCGTCGAGGGGGGGGCCTCACAATGAGCAGTTCTTC. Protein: CASSKPSRGGPHNEQFF.

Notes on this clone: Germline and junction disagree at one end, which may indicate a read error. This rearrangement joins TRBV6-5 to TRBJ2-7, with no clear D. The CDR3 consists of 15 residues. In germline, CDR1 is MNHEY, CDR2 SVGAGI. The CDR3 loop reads CASSYSPAVTYEQYF. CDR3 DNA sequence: TGTGCCAGCAGCTACTCCCCCGCAGTTACCTACGAGCAGTACTTC.

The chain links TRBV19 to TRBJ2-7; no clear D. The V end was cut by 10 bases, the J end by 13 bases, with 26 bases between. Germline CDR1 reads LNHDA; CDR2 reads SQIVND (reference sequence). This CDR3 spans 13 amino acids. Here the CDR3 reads CATSPRGVQRAYF. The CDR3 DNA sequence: TGTGCCACCTCTCCTCGTGGGGTCCAAAGAGCTTACTTC.

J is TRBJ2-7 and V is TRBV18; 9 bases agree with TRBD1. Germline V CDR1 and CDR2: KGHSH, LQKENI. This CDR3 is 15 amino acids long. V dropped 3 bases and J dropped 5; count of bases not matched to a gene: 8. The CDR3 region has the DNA TGTGCCAGCTCACCCGGGACAGGGAGGGCCAACGAGCAGTACTTC. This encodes CASSPGTGRANEQYF.

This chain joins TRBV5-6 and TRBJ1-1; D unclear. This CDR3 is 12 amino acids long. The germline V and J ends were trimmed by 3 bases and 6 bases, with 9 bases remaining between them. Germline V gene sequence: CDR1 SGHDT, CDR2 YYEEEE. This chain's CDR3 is CASSSPNAEAFF. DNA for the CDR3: TGTGCCAGCAGCTCGCCAAACGCTGAAGCTTTCTTT.